In this sample, the clone carrying this T cell receptor (beta chain) turned up a few times. Its antigen is currently unknown. This CDR3 spans 16 amino acids. Trimming removed 0 bases at V and 0 bases at J, with 11 bases between. Germline V lookup: CDR1 SGHVS, CDR2 FNYEAQ. This entry is derived from a study of beta chain features in type 1 diabetes. Study observations and caveats: Type 1 diabetes patients showed fewer insertions and more deletions at VDJ junctions.

Sequenced material consisted of expressed TCRB transcripts (all of the isolated RNA was reverse transcribed). The data were produced by immunoSEQ multiplex PCR, yet TCRdb's version contains in-frame clones alone and is incomplete. The data hold 390,000 or so clones, with 11% to 15% observed a single time. Each donor gave one heparinised blood draw averaging roughly 100 mL. Sorted populations all had greater than 98% purity. Sequenced: naive CD4+ T cells from blood. This TCR came from a man aged 25 to 40 in good health. The genes are TRBV7-6 and TRBJ1-1; D may be TRBD1 (6 bases). The CDR3 loop reads CASSLAGGHLNTEAFF. The CDR3 DNA reads as TGTGCCAGCAGCTTAGCCGGGGGCCACCTGAACACTGAAGCTTTCTTT.